The clone carrying this TCR beta chain was detected once. Some clones are missing from TCRdb's copy, which holds only in-frame ones; the method was immunoSEQ multiplex PCR. This sample has about 23,000 clones, with about 88% found just once. This CDR3 has 15 residues. V was pared by 5 bases and J by 0 bases, with 14 bases between. Germline CDR1 is LGHNA and CDR2 is YNFKEQ. These data belong to a study of T cell changes during pregnancy in multiple sclerosis. V usage is TRBV4-2 and J usage is TRBJ2-7; maybe TRBD1 (6 bases). The sequence came from a female donor in good health, enrolled as a control in a pregnancy study. Sequenced here: CD4+ T cells from peripheral blood mononuclear cells, sampled in the first trimester of pregnancy. The CDR3 here is CASSLLGQTSYEQYF. The CDR3 coding sequence is TGTGCCAGCAGCTTACTCGGACAGACCTCCTACGAGCAGTACTTC.